The subject of this entry is one T cell receptor (beta chain). These data originate in a study of OX40 agonist ivuxolimab in advanced cancers. TCRdb's copy holds only in-frame clones and misses some; the assay was immunoSEQ multiplex PCR. The table lists about 52,000 clones, around 94% of them singletons. Germline V gene data show CDR1 as SGHNT and CDR2 as YENEEA. The CDR3 covers 16 residues. V shed 1 base and J shed 0 bases, with 13 bases lying between them. Systemic immunosuppression or autoimmune disease history was grounds to exclude patients. The clonotype originates from an adult with an advanced solid tumor such as melanoma, head and neck, liver or kidney cancer. The starting material was CD4+ or CD8+ T cells sorted from blood, obtained in a trial of the OX40 agonist ivuxolimab. The chain recombines TRBV11-3 with TRBJ2-7; D possibly corresponds to TRBD2 (6 bases). CDR3 DNA sequence: TGTGCCAGCAGCTTAGCTCCGGGAGCCCACTCCTACGAGCAGTACTTC. Translation: CASSLAPGAHSYEQYF.